This T cell receptor beta chain is drawn from a study of CD8+CD57+ T cells in acquired aplastic anemia. Sequencing involved patients with CD8+CD57+ cell expansion previously shown by flow cytometry. Profiling of TCR beta VDJ combinations and CDR3 sequences used genomic DNA as template. TCRdb passed the reads through MiXCR, listing each CDR3 protein once. The table has approximately 300,000 distinct CDR3 sequences, under 60% seen once. This clonotype appeared many times. Germline V CDR1 and CDR2: SNHLY, FYNNEI. V gave up 7 bases and J gave up 4 bases; unmatched junction bases: 7. The CDR3 length is 15 residues.

The V call is TRBV2, the J call TRBJ2-1, with 10 bases fitting TRBD2. Sample: sorted CD4+, CD8+, or CD8+CD57+ T cells (not recorded which) from PBMCs. This TCR came from a human donor with aplastic anemia. The CDR3 loop is CASTQSGGGYNEQFF. The CDR3 nucleotides are TGTGCCAGCACCCAGAGCGGGGGGGGGTACAATGAGCAGTTCTTC.